Included here is one T cell receptor beta chain sequence, with context. Its antigen is not identified. Germline assignment: CDR1 SGHTA and CDR2 FQGNSA. Trimming at V came to 1 base and at J to 2 bases, leaving 5 bases not matched to a gene. There are 16 residues in the CDR3. This record belongs to a study of a mutant IDH1 vaccine in newly diagnosed glioma. Method: immunoSEQ multiplex PCR; TCRdb's copy keeps in-frame clones and lacks some. The sample contains around 11,000 clones, around 88% of which appear only once. Described time point: week 23, last vaccination. Vaccinated patients received 300 ug of mutant IDH1 20-mer peptide per dose, with topical imiquimod. Study conclusions and caveats: The study observed vaccine-induced immune responses in 90% to 95% of patients.

The TCR sequence derives from a woman aged 40 to 49 with glioma. Some clones in this sample may be carry-over from other donors' samples. The specimen comprised PBMCs, sampled from a glioma patient whose treatment included an IDH1 peptide vaccine. The V and J genes are TRBV7-2 and TRBJ2-5; the match to TRBD2 covers 9 bases. CDR3 region: CASSLVRTSGQETQYF. DNA of the CDR3: TGTGCCAGCAGCTTAGTTCGAACTAGCGGGCAAGAGACCCAGTACTTC.